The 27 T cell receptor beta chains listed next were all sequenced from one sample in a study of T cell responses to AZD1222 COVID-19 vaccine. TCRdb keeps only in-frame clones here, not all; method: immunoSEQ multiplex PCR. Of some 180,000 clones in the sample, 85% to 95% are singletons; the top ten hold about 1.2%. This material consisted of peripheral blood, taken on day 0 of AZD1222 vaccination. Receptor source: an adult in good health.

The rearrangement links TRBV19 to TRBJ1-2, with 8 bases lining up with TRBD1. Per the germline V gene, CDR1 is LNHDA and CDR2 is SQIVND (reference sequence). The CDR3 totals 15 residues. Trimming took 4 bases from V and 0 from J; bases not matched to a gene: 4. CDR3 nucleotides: TGTGCCAGTAGTACCCGGACAGGGACTAACTATGGCTACACCTTC. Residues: CASSTRTGTNYGYTF.

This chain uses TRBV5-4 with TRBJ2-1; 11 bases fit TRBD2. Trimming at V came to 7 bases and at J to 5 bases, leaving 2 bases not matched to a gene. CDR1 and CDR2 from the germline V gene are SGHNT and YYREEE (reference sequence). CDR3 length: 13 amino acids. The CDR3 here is CASATSGDNEQFF. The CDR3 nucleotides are TGTGCCAGCGCGACTAGCGGGGACAATGAGCAGTTCTTC.

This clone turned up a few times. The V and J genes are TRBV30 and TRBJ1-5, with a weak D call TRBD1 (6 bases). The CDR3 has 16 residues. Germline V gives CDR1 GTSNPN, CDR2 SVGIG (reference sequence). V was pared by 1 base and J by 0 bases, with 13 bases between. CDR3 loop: CAWSATGTYSNQPQHF. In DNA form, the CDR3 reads TGTGCCTGGAGTGCCACAGGGACTTATAGCAATCAGCCCCAGCATTTT.

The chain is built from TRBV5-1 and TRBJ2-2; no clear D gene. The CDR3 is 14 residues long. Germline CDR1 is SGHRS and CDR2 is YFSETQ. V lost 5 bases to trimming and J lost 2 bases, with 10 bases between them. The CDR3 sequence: CASRPQENTGELFF. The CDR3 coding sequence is TGCGCCAGCAGGCCCCAGGAAAACACCGGGGAGCTGTTTTTT.

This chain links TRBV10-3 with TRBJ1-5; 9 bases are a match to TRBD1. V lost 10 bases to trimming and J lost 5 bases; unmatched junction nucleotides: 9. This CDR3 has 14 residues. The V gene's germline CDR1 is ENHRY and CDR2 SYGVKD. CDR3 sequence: CASKGTGPDQPQHF. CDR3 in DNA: TGTGCCAGCAAAGGGACAGGGCCCGATCAGCCCCAGCATTTT.

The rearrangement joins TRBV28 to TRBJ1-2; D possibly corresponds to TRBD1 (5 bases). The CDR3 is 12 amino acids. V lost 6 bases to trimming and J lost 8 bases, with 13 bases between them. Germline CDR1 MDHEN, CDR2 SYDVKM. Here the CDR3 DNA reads TGTGCCAGCAGCGGGACTGTCGAGGGCTACACCTTC. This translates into CASSGTVEGYTF.

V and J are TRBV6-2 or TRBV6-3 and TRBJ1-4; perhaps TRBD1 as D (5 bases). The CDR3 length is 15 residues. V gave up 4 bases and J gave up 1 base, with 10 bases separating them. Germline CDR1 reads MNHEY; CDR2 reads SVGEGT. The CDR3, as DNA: TGTGCCAGCAGTTCCTTGGGGGGAACTAATGAAAAACTGTTTTTT. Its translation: CASSSLGGTNEKLFF.

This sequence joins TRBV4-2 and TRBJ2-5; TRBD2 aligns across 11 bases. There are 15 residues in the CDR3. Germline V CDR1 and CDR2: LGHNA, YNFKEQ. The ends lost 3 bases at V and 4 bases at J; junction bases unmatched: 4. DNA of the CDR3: TGTGCCAGCAGCCACAACCTAGCGGGGGGAGAGACCCAGTACTTC. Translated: CASSHNLAGGETQYF.

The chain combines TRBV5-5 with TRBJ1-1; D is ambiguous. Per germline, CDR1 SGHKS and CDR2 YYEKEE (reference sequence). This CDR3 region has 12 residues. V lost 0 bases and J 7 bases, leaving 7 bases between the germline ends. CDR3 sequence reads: CASSLEWSEAFF. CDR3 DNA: TGTGCCAGCAGCTTGGAGTGGAGTGAAGCTTTCTTT.

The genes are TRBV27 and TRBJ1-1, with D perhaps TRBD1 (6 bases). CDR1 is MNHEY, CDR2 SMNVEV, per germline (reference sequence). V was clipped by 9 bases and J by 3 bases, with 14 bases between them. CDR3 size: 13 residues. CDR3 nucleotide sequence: TGTGCCAGTGGTACAGGGATGTACACTGAAGCTTTCTTT. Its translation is CASGTGMYTEAFF.

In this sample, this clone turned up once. CDR3 region: CASSPDRSPNEKLFF. DNA for the CDR3: TGTGCCAGCAGCCCTGACAGGTCCCCTAATGAAAAACTGTTTTTT. The J gene is TRBJ1-4, the V gene TRBV3-1 (or the pseudogene TRBV3-2); tentatively, D is TRBD1 (6 bases). Germline V gives CDR1 LGHDT, CDR2 YNNKEL (reference sequence). The CDR3 has 15 amino acids. Trimming shortened V by 4 bases and J by 3 bases, and 12 bases separated the two germline ends.

This CDR3 is CASSSTGSMNTEAFF. CDR3 bases: TGTGCCAGCAGTTCAACCGGGAGCATGAACACTGAAGCTTTCTTT. The chain couples TRBV28 to TRBJ1-1; no firm D call. There are 15 residues in the CDR3. Per the germline V gene, CDR1 is MDHEN and CDR2 is SYDVKM. Trimming pared 4 bases from V and 0 bases from J, leaving 12 bases between.

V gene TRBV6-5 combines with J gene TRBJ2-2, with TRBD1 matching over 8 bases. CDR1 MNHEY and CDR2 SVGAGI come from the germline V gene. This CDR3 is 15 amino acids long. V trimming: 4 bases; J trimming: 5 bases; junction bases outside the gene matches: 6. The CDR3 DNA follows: TGTGCCAGCAGTTCCCAGGGGGCGGGTACCGGGGAGCTGTTTTTT. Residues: CASSSQGAGTGELFF.

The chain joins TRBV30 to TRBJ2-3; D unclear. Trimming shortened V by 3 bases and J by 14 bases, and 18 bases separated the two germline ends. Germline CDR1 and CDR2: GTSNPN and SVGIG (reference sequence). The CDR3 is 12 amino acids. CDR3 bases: TGTGCCTGGAGCCCATCCCCCCCGGGTTGGTATTTT. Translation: CAWSPSPPGWYF. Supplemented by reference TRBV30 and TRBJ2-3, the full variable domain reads SQTIHQWPATLVQPVGSPLSLECTVEGTSNPNLYWYRQAAGRGLQLLFYSVGIGQISSEVPQNLSASRPQDRQFILSSKKLLLSDSGFYLCAWSPSPPGWYFGPGTRLTVL.

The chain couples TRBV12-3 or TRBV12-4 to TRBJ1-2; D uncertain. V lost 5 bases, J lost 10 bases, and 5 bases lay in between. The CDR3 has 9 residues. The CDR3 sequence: CASSTPYTF. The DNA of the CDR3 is TGTGCCAGCAGTACTCCCTACACCTTC.

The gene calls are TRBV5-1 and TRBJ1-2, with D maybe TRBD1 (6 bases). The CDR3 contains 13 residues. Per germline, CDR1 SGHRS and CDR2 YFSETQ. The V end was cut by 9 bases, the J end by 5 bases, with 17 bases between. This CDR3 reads CATTPGAQYGYTF. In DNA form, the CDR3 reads TGCGCCACCACTCCAGGGGCACAATATGGCTACACCTTC.

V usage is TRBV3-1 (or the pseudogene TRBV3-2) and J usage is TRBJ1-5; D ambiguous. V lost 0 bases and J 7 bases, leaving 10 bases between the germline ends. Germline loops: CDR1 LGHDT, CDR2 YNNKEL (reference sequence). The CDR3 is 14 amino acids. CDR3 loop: CASSQEGSSQPQHF. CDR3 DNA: TGTGCCAGCAGCCAAGAGGGGTCCAGCCAGCCCCAGCATTTT.

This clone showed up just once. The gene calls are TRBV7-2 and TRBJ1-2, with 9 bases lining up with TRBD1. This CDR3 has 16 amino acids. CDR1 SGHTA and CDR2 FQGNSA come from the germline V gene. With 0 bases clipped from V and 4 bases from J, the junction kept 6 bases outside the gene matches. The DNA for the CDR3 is TGTGCCAGCAGCTTAGCTGTGACAGGGGGAGTCTATGGCTACACCTTC. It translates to CASSLAVTGGVYGYTF.

CDR3 residues: CASSHGESSYNSPLHF. The CDR3 DNA reads as TGTGCCAGCAGCCACGGAGAGAGCTCCTATAATTCACCCCTCCACTTT. The chain couples TRBV9 to TRBJ1-6; D unclear. The V end was cut by 4 bases, the J end by 0 bases, with 11 bases between. Germline values: CDR1 SGDLS, CDR2 YYNGEE. The length of the CDR3 is 16 residues.

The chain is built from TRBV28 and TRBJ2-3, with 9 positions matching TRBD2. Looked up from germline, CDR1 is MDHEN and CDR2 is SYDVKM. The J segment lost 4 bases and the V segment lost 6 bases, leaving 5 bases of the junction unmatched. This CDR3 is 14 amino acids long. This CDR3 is CASSPSGEADTQYF. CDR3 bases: TGTGCCAGCAGCCCTAGCGGGGAGGCAGATACGCAGTATTTT.

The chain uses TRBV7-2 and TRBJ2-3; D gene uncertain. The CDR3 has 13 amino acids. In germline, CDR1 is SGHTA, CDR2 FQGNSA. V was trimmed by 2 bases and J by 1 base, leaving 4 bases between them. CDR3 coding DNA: TGTGCCAGCAGCTTACTAGGCACAGATACGCAGTATTTT. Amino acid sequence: CASSLLGTDTQYF.

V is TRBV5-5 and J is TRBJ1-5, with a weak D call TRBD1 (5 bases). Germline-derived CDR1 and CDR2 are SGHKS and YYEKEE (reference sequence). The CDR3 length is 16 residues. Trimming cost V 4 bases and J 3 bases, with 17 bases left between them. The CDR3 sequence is CASSNPGRSPNQPQHF. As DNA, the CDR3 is TGTGCCAGCAGCAACCCGGGACGGTCCCCCAATCAGCCCCAGCATTTT.

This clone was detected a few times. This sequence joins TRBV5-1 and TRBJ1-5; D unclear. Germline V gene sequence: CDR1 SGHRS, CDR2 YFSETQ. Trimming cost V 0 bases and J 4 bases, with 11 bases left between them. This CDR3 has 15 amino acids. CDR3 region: CASSLGPATNQPQHF. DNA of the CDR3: TGCGCCAGCAGCTTGGGCCCCGCTACTAATCAGCCCCAGCATTTT.

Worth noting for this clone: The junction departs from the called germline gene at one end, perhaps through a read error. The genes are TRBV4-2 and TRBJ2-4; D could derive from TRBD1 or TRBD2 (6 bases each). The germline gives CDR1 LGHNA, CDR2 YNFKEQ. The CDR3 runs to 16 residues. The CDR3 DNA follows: TGTGCCAGCACCCAAAGGGGGGTGGGCCCCAAAAACATTCAGTACTTC. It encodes CASTQRGVGPKNIQYF.

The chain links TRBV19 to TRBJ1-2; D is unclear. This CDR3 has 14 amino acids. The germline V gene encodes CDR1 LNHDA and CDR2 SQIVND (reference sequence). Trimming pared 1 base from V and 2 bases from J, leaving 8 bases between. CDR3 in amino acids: CASSIGVRNYGYTF. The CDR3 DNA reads TGTGCCAGTAGTATAGGAGTCCGAAACTATGGCTACACCTTC.

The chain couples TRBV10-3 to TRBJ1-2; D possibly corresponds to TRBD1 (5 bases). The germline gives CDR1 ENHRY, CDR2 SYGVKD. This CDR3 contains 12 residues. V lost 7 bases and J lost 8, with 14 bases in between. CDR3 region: CAITEGTGGYTF. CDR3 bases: TGTGCCATCACCGAGGGTACAGGAGGCTACACCTTC.

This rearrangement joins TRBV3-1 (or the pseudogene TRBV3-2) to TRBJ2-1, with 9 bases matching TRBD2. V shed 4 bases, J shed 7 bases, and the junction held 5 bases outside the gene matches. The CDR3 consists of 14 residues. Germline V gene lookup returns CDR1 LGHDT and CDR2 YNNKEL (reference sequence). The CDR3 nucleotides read TGTGCCAGCAGCCGGGCGGGGGGGCTAAATGAGCAGTTCTTC. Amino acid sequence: CASSRAGGLNEQFF.